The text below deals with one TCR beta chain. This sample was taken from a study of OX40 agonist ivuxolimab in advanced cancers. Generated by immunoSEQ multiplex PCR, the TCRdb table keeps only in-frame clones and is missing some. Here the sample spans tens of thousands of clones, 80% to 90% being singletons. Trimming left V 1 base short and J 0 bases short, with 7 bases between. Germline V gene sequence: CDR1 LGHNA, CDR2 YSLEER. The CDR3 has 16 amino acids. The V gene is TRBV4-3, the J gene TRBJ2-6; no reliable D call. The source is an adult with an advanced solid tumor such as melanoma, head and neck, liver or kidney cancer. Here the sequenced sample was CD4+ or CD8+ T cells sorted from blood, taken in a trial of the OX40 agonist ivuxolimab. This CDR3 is CASSQVVNSGANVLTF. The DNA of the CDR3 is TGCGCCAGCAGCCAAGTCGTGAACTCTGGGGCCAACGTCCTGACTTTC.